The T cell receptor (beta chain) described here comes from a study of early T cells in non-severe SARS-CoV-2 infection. V lost 10 bases to trimming and J lost 4 bases, with 14 bases between them. CDR3 length equals 13 residues. Germline V gives CDR1 MNHNS, CDR2 SASEGT. MiXCR, applied by TCRdb to the 5' RACE reads, yields one record per CDR3 protein. The repertoire has under 70,000 distinct CDR3 sequences, 10% to 15% of them found once; the top ten carry about 5%. The chain recombines TRBV6-1 with TRBJ1-5, with no clear D. What was sequenced was whole blood. This TCR was sampled from an adult who was a healthcare worker with PCR-confirmed SARS-CoV-2 infection or an uninfected control (not recorded which). Here the CDR3 reads CATRWEGNQPQHF. The CDR3 coding sequence is TGTGCCACCCGATGGGAAGGGAATCAGCCCCAGCATTTT.